The 13 T cell receptor beta chains in this list originate from one sample, sequenced in a study of monozygotic twins with inflammatory bowel disease. For each CDR3 protein, TCRdb gives one entry from its re-call of the 5' RACE reads, without DNA. The sample table includes approximately 120,000 distinct CDR3 sequences. Sequencing used blood. The source is a human donor with ulcerative colitis or Crohn's disease, or a healthy co-twin of an affected twin (not recorded which).

The rearrangement uses TRBV12-3 or TRBV12-4 and TRBJ2-2; without DNA, the TCRdb call of TRBD2 cannot be checked. The CDR3 is 14 residues long. CDR3 loop: CASERVYNTGELFF.

J is TRBJ2-7 and V is TRBV5-5. CDR3 length: 12 residues. CDR1 is SGHKS and CDR2 is YYEKEE in the germline V gene (reference sequence). CDR3 residues: CASSSWFHEQYF.

The V gene is TRBV18, the J gene TRBJ2-4; TCRdb reports TRBD2, a call that lacks DNA to check it against. This CDR3 comprises 14 residues. Germline assignment: CDR1 KGHSH and CDR2 LQKENI. The CDR3 reads CASSPRGNKNIQYF.

This CDR3 reads CASSEGGSTGELFF. The V and J genes are TRBV6-1 and TRBJ2-2. This CDR3 contains 14 residues. CDR1 and CDR2 (germline): MNHNS, SASEGT.

The J gene is TRBJ2-5, the V gene TRBV29-1. CDR1 and CDR2 from the germline V gene are SQVTM and ANQGSEA. The CDR3 length is 11 residues. The CDR3 loop is CSVGREETQYF.

The rearrangement joins TRBV7-9 to TRBJ1-1; TCRdb indicates TRBD1, and absent DNA this call remains unverified. The CDR3 runs to 13 residues. CDR1 and CDR2 (germline): SEHNR, FQNEAQ (reference sequence). CDR3 residues: CASGQNRGTEAFF.

The chain links TRBV4-3 to TRBJ2-2. CDR3 size: 13 residues. Germline V lookup: CDR1 LGHNA, CDR2 YSLEER. CDR3: CASSQTDTGELFF.

This chain uses TRBV5-1 with TRBJ1-1; no DNA is available, so the TRBD1 call from TCRdb remains unchecked. The CDR3 covers 14 residues. Per germline, CDR1 SGHRS and CDR2 YFSETQ. Here the CDR3 reads CASSPGAQNTEAFF.

The V gene is TRBV29-1, the J gene TRBJ2-1; TCRdb's D call, TRBD2, is unchecked because there is no DNA. The CDR3 totals 13 residues. Germline lookup yields CDR1 SQVTM and CDR2 ANQGSEA. The CDR3 spells CSVRTSGGYEQFF.

The J gene is TRBJ2-7, the V gene TRBV27; TCRdb's D gene call, TRBD1, goes unchecked for lack of DNA. This CDR3 region has 16 residues. CDR1 is MNHEY, CDR2 SMNVEV, per germline (reference sequence). CDR3 sequence: CASSLSPGTGVYEQYF.

The chain couples TRBV7-9 to TRBJ1-3; TCRdb calls TRBD1, which cannot be checked without DNA. This CDR3 contains 16 residues. Per germline, CDR1 SEHNR and CDR2 FQNEAQ (reference sequence). The chain's CDR3 is CASSRSRVIVGNTIYF.

V is TRBV5-5 and J is TRBJ1-5. The CDR3 consists of 14 residues. CDR1 is SGHKS, CDR2 YYEKEE, per germline (reference sequence). The CDR3 loop is CASSLDRVVQPQHF.

This chain uses TRBV19 with TRBJ2-1. The CDR3 extends over 13 amino acids. Looked up from germline, CDR1 is LNHDA and CDR2 is SQIVND (reference sequence). The CDR3 sequence: CASSIYNYNEQFF.